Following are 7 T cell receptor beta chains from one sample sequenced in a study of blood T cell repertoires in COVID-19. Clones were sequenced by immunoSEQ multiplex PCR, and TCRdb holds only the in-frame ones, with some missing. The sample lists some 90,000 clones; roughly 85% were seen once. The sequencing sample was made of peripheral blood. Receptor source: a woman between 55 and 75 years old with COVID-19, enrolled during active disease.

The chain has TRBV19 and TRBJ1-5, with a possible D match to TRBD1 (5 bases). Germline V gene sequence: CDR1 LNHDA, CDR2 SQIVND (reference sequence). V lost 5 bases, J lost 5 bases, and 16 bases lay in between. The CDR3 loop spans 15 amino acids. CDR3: CASSPGSGADQPQHF. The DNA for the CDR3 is TGTGCCAGTAGTCCAGGTTCTGGGGCAGATCAGCCCCAGCATTTT.

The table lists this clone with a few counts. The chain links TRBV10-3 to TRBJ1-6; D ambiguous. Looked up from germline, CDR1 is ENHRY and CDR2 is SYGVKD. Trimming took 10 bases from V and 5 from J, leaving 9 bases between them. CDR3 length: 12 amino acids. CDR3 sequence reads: CATRRDNSPLHF. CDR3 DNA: TGTGCCACCAGGCGCGATAATTCACCCCTCCACTTT.

CDR3 in DNA: TGTGCCAGCAGTTTAGCTCAGAATTCACCCCTCCACTTT. Translated: CASSLAQNSPLHF. V usage is TRBV12-3 or TRBV12-4 and J usage is TRBJ1-6; D is unclear. Trimming took off 0 bases at V and 7 bases at J, with 4 bases between the two ends. The CDR3 covers 13 residues.

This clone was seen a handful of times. Here the CDR3 DNA reads TGTGCCAGCAGGAGGGACAGTGGTATCTATGGCTACACCTTC. This gives the protein CASRRDSGIYGYTF. The chain joins TRBV6-5 to TRBJ1-2, with TRBD1 matching over 7 bases. The CDR3 has 14 amino acids. V lost 6 bases to trimming and J lost 4 bases; unmatched junction nucleotides: 8. From germline, CDR1 is MNHEY and CDR2 SVGAGI.

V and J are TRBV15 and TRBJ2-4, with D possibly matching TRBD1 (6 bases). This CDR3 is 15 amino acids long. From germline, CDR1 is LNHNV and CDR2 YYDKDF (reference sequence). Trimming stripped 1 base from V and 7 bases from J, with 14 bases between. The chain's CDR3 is CATSRAGTQGNIQYF. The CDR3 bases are TGTGCCACCAGCAGAGCGGGGACGCAGGGGAACATTCAGTACTTC.

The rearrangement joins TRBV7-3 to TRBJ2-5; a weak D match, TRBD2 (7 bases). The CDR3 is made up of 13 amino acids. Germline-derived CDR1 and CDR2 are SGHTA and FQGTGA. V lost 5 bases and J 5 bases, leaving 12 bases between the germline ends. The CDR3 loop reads CASSRGAEETQYF. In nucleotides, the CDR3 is TGTGCCAGCAGCCGGGGGGCGGAGGAGACCCAGTACTTC.

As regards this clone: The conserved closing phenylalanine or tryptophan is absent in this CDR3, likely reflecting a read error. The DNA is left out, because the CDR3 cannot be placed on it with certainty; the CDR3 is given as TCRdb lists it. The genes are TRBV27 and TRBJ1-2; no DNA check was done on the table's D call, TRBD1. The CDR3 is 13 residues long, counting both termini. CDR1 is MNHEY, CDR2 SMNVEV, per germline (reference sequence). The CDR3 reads CASSFRGQGDSYL.